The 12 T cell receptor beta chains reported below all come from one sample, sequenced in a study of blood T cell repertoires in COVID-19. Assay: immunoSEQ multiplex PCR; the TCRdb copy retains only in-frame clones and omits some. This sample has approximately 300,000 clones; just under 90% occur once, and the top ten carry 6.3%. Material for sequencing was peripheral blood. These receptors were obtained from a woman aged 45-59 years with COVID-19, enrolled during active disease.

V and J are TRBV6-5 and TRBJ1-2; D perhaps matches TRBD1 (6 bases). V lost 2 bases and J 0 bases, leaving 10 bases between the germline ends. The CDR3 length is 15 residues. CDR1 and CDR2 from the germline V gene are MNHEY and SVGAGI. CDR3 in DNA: TGTGCCAGCAGTTACGCGGGGGGCGCTAACTATGGCTACACCTTC. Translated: CASSYAGGANYGYTF.

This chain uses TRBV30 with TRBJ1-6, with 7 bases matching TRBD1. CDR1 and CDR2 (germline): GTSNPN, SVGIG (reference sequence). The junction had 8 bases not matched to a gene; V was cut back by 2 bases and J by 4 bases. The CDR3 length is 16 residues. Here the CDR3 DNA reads TGTGCCTGGAGTCTCTGGCTGACAGGGTATAATTCACCCCTCCACTTT. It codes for CAWSLWLTGYNSPLHF.

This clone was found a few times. The CDR3 region is CASSYSGTGPPLHF. For the CDR3, the DNA is TGTGCCAGCAGTTATTCAGGGACAGGGCCACCCCTCCACTTT. The chain uses TRBV6-5 and TRBJ1-6; 9 bases fit TRBD1. The CDR3 spans 14 residues. V shed 3 bases and J 11 bases; nucleotides not matched to a gene: 5. In germline, CDR1 is MNHEY, CDR2 SVGAGI.

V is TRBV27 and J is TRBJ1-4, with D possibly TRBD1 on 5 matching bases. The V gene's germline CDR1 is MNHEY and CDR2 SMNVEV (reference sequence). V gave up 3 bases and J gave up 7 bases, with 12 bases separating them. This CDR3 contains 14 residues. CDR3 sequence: CASSLSGQFEKLFF. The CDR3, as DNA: TGTGCCAGCAGTTTGTCTGGACAATTTGAAAAACTGTTTTTT. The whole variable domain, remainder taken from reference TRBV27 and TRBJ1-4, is EAQVTQNPRYLITVTGKKLTVTCSQNMNHEYMSWYRQDPGLGLRQIYYSMNVEVTDKGDVPEGYKVSRKEKRNFPLILESPSPNQTSLYFCASSLSGQFEKLFFGSGTQLSVL.

The CDR3 nucleotides read TGTGCCAGCAGCTTAGGACTAGCGGGAAGCTACAATGAGCAGTTCTTC. Protein product: CASSLGLAGSYNEQFF. The chain employs TRBV9 and TRBJ2-1, with TRBD2 identical over 12 bases. V lost 4 bases and J lost 3; bases outside the gene matches: 5. The CDR3 consists of 16 residues. CDR1 SGDLS and CDR2 YYNGEE come from the germline V gene.

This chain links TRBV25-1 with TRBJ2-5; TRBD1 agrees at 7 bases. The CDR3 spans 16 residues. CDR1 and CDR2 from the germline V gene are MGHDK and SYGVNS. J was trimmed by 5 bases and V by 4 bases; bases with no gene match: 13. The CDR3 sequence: CASSAQLDRVRETQYF. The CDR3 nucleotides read TGTGCCAGCAGTGCACAACTCGACAGGGTTAGGGAGACCCAGTACTTC.

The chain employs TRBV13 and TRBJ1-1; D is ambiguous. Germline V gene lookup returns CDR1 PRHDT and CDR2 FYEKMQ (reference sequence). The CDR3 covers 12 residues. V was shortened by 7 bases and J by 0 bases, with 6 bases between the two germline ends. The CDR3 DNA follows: TGTGCCAGCAATCAGATGAACACTGAAGCTTTCTTT. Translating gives CASNQMNTEAFF.

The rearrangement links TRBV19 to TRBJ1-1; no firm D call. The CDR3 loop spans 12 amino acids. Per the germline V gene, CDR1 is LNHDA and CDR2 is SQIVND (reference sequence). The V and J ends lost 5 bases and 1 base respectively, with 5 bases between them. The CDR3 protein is CASSSGNTEAFF. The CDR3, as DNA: TGTGCCAGTAGTTCAGGGAACACTGAAGCTTTCTTT.

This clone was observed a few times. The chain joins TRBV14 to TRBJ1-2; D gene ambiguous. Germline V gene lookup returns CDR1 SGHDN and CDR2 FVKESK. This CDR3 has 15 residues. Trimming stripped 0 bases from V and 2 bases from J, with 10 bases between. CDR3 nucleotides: TGTGCCAGCAGCCAAGATTACAGAGAAAACTATGGCTACACCTTC. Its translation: CASSQDYRENYGYTF.

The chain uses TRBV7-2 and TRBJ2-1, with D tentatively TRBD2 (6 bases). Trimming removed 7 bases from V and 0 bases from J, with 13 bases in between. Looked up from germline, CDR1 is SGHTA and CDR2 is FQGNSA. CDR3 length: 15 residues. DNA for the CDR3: TGTGCCAGCACTAAGGGACTCATCTCCTACAATGAGCAGTTCTTC. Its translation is CASTKGLISYNEQFF.

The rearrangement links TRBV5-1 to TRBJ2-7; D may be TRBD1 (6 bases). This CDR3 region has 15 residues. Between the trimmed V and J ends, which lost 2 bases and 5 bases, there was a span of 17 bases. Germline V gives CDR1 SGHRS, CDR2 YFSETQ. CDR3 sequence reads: CASSLGGLAFDEQYF. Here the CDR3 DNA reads TGCGCCAGCAGCTTAGGGGGTCTCGCTTTTGACGAGCAGTACTTC. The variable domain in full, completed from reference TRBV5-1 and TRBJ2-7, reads KAGVTQTPRYLIKTRGQQVTLSCSPISGHRSVSWYQQTPGQGLQFLFEYFSETQRNKGNFPGRFSGRQFSNSRSEMNVSTLELGDSALYLCASSLGGLAFDEQYFGPGTRLTVT.

The DNA for the CDR3 is TGTGCCAGCACTCAAGAAGGGGCCGCCTACAATGAGCAGTTCTTC. Translation: CASTQEGAAYNEQFF. The chain couples TRBV25-1 to TRBJ2-1; D might be TRBD1 (5 bases). The CDR3 length is 15 residues. Germline V gene sequence: CDR1 MGHDK, CDR2 SYGVNS. V gave up 7 bases and J gave up 2 bases, with 15 bases separating them.